The rows below give T cell receptor beta chains drawn from one sample of a study of blood T cell repertoires in COVID-19. Libraries were prepared by immunoSEQ multiplex PCR; TCRdb keeps only in-frame clonotypes and omits some of them. The sample holds tens of thousands of clones, roughly three quarters seen once. The sequencing input was peripheral blood. All receptors derive from a man aged 65-85 years with COVID-19, enrolled during active disease. Each CDR3 is given with its conserved first and last residue. A D gene is named only where the DNA matches it firmly. The size field is filled for only some rows; it gives once, few, many or a size class.

clone_size	j_call	v_call	d_call	cdr3_nt	cdr3_aa
NA	TRBJ2-2	TRBV28	TRBD1	TGTGCCAGCAGTTTAGGACAGGCGAATTCCGGGGAGCTGTTTTTT	CASSLGQANSGELFF
NA	TRBJ2-7	TRBV6-5	TRBD2	TGTGCCAGCAGAGCTAGCGGGATGGGGGTGGGTGAGCAGTACTTC	CASRASGMGVGEQYF
NA	TRBJ2-1	TRBV6-6	TRBD2	TGTGCCAGCAGCCCGTGGACCGGGACTAGCCTTGAGCAGTTCTTC	CASSPWTGTSLEQFF
NA	TRBJ2-7	TRBV28	NA	TGTGCCAGCAGTTCGACAGGACTCTACGAGCAGTACTTC	CASSSTGLYEQYF
NA	TRBJ1-5	TRBV4-3	NA	TGCGCCAGCAGCCAAAACAACGGGAATCAGCCCCAGCATTTT	CASSQNNGNQPQHF
NA	TRBJ1-4	TRBV7-8	NA	TGTGCCAGCAGCCCAAAATGGGGGGATGAAAAACTGTTTTTT	CASSPKWGDEKLFF
NA	TRBJ2-2	TRBV30	NA	TGTGCCTGGAGTGTACAACTAGCAGCGAACACCGGGGAGCTGTTTTTT	CAWSVQLAANTGELFF
NA	TRBJ2-4	TRBV6-2/TRBV6-3	TRBD1	TGTGCCAGCAGTACCGGGACAGGGTTAGCCAAAAACATTCAGTACTTC	CASSTGTGLAKNIQYF
NA	TRBJ1-4	TRBV27	NA	TGTGCCAGCAGTAAAAAATCAGGGCGGGGGCGACTAAATGAAAAACTGTTTTTT	CASSKKSGRGRLNEKLFF
NA	TRBJ2-1	TRBV4-2	TRBD2	TGTGCCAGCAGCCAAGGACTAGCGGGAGGGGGGTACAATGAGCAGTTCTTC	CASSQGLAGGGYNEQFF
NA	TRBJ1-5	TRBV7-2	TRBD1	TGTGCCAGCAGCTCAGACAGGGGCAATCAGCCCCAGCATTTT	CASSSDRGNQPQHF
few	TRBJ2-1	TRBV29-1	TRBD1	TGCAGCGTAAGCGACAGGGCCAGGAGTAAGCAGTTCTTC	CSVSDRARSKQFF
many	TRBJ1-2	TRBV4-2	NA	TGTGCCAGCAGTGGAGTCCCTCAGGGGCGCAGATCTTCGTGGGGCTACACCTTC	CASSGVPQGRRSSWGYTF
NA	TRBJ1-4	TRBV19	NA	TGTGCCAGTAGTATTAGCGGCAGATCTAATGAAAAACTGTTTTTT	CASSISGRSNEKLFF
NA	TRBJ2-7	TRBV5-5	TRBD1	TGTGCCAGCAGCTTGGGAAGGGACAGCTCCTACGAGCAGTACTTC	CASSLGRDSSYEQYF
NA	TRBJ1-5	TRBV10-2	NA	TGCGCCAGCGCAGGCGTGGGTGGTAATCAGCCCCAGCATTTT	CASAGVGGNQPQHF
NA	TRBJ1-1	TRBV3-1/TRBV3-2	NA	TGTGCCAGCAGCCAAGCTTCGGTGAACACTGAAGCTTTCTTT	CASSQASVNTEAFF
NA	TRBJ1-4	TRBV7-2	TRBD1	TGTGCCAGCAGCCCCCGACAGGGCAGGGGGGAAAAACTGTTTTTT	CASSPRQGRGEKLFF
NA	TRBJ2-1	TRBV29-1	NA	TGCAGCGTTGTGTTCCTAGCGCCCTACAATGAGCAGTTCTTC	CSVVFLAPYNEQFF
NA	TRBJ2-2	TRBV10-1	TRBD2	TGCGCCAGCAGTGAGTATCCGGGACTAGCGGGAGCGGGTACCGGGGAGCTGTTTTTT	CASSEYPGLAGAGTGELFF
few	TRBJ1-1	TRBV7-9	NA	TGTGCCAGCAGCATAATGCCGGTGAACACTGAAGCTTTCTTT	CASSIMPVNTEAFF
NA	TRBJ2-7	TRBV25-1	NA	TGTGCCAGCAGTGTCGACGAGCAGTACTTC	CASSVDEQYF
NA	TRBJ1-1	TRBV18	TRBD1	TGTGCCAGCTCTCCCCGTACAGGGGGCATCACTGAAGCTTTCTTT	CASSPRTGGITEAFF
NA	TRBJ2-5	TRBV7-2	TRBD1	TGTGCCAGCAGCCTAGATATGGGGACAGCGTACCAAGAGACCCAGTACTTC	CASSLDMGTAYQETQYF
NA	TRBJ1-5	TRBV5-4	TRBD1	TGTGCCAGCAGCGAAGGGGACAGGGGGCAGCCCCAGCATTTT	CASSEGDRGQPQHF
NA	TRBJ2-5	TRBV28	TRBD1	TGTGCCAGCGCCGAGGGGGACAGGAGAGAGACCCAGTACTTC	CASAEGDRRETQYF
NA	TRBJ1-5	TRBV29-1	TRBD1	TGCAGCGCCAGAACAGGGGGCACAGACCAGCCCCAGCATTTT	CSARTGGTDQPQHF
NA	TRBJ1-6	TRBV18	NA	TGTGCCAGCTCACCCAGGGAACGGGATTCACCCCTCCACTTT	CASSPRERDSPLHF
NA	TRBJ2-7	TRBV4-3	TRBD2	TGCGCCAGCAGCCAAGATCGGCGGGAGGGGTACGAGCAGTACTTC	CASSQDRREGYEQYF
NA	TRBJ2-7	TRBV5-1	TRBD2	TGCGCCAGCAGCCAAGTAGCGGGGGGCTCCTACGAGCAGTACTTC	CASSQVAGGSYEQYF
NA	TRBJ1-2	TRBV6-1	NA	TGTGCCAGCAGGGAAGCTGGCAGGGCGAGTGGCTACACCTTC	CASREAGRASGYTF
NA	TRBJ1-4	TRBV7-9	NA	TGTGCCAGCAGCAGGACGGGAGGTAATGAAAAACTGTTTTTT	CASSRTGGNEKLFF
NA	TRBJ1-1	TRBV25-1	TRBD1	TGTGCCAGCAGCCAAACCGGGACAGTGAACACTGAAGCTTTCTTT	CASSQTGTVNTEAFF
NA	TRBJ1-4	TRBV5-4	NA	TGTGCCAGCAGCTTTGAAGGGGCCAAGGGGGAAAAACTGTTTTTT	CASSFEGAKGEKLFF
NA	TRBJ1-2	TRBV18	TRBD1	TGTGCCAGCTCACCTGGACAGGGGGATGGCTACACCTTC	CASSPGQGDGYTF
NA	TRBJ2-1	TRBV5-5	TRBD1	TGTGCCAGCAGCACCACGACAGGGACCTACAATGAGCAGTTCTTC	CASSTTTGTYNEQFF
NA	TRBJ1-6	TRBV28	NA	TGTGCCAGCGACACAGGGCTGAATTCACCCCTCCACTTT	CASDTGLNSPLHF
NA	TRBJ2-7	TRBV27	NA	TGTGCCAGCAGTTTCGACAGTAGCTCCTACGAGCAGTACTTC	CASSFDSSSYEQYF
NA	TRBJ1-1	TRBV11-2	NA	TGTGCCAGCAGCTTAGACTCCGGGAAGAGGACTGAAGCTTTCTTT	CASSLDSGKRTEAFF
NA	TRBJ1-2	TRBV5-1	TRBD1	TGCGCCAGCAGCCCTGGGGACAGCTATGGCTACACCTTC	CASSPGDSYGYTF
NA	TRBJ2-7	TRBV3-1/TRBV3-2	TRBD2	TGTGCCAGCAGCCAAGCGGGTAGCGGGAAAACCTACGAGCAGTACTTC	CASSQAGSGKTYEQYF
NA	TRBJ1-6	TRBV5-1	TRBD1	TGCGCCAGCAGCCAGGGACAGGGGGCCACCTCCTATAATTCACCCCTCCACTTT	CASSQGQGATSYNSPLHF
few	TRBJ1-2	TRBV30	TRBD1	TGTGCCTGGAGAGACAAGACAGGGCAAAGTAACTATGGCTACACCTTC	CAWRDKTGQSNYGYTF
NA	TRBJ1-5	TRBV19	NA	TGTGCCAGTAGTATGCGGGGCAATCAGCCCCAGCATTTT	CASSMRGNQPQHF
NA	TRBJ2-1	TRBV6-2/TRBV6-3	TRBD2	TGTGCCAGCAGCCGACTAGCGGTGGATGAGCAGTTCTTC	CASSRLAVDEQFF
few	TRBJ1-5	TRBV18	NA	TGTGCCAGCTCTTATTCGGGGTCAAATCAGCCCCAGCATTTT	CASSYSGSNQPQHF
NA	TRBJ1-1	TRBV5-1	NA	TGCGCCAGCAGCTCCCTTCCCAGTGTGAACACTGAAGCTTTCTTT	CASSSLPSVNTEAFF
NA	TRBJ2-7	TRBV5-6	TRBD2	TGTGCCAGCAGCTTGGCTAGCGGGAGAGGTGAGCAGTACTTC	CASSLASGRGEQYF